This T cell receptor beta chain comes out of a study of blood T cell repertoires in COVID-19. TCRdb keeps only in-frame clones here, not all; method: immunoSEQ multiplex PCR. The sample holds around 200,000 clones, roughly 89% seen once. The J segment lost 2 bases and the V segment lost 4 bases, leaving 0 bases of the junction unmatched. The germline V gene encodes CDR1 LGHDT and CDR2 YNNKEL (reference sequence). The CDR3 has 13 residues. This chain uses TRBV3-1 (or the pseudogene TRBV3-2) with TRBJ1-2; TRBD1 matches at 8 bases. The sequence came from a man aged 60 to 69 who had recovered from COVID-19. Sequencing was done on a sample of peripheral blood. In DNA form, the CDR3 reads TGTGCCAGCAGCCCAGGGGGCAACTATGGCTACACCTTC. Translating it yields CASSPGGNYGYTF.